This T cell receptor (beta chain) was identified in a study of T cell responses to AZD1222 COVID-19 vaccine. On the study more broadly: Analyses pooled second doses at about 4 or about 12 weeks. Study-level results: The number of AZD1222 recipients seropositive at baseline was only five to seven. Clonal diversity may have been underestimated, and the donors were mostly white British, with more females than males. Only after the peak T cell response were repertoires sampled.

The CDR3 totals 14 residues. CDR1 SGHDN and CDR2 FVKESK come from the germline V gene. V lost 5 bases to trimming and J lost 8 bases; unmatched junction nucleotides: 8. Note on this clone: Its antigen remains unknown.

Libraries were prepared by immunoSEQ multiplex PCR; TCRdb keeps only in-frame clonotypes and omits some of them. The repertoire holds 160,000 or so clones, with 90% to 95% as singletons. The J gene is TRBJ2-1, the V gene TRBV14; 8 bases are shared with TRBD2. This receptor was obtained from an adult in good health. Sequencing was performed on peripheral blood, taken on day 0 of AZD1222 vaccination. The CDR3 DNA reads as TGTGCCAGCAGCTCGGGACTAGTCATCCATGAGCAGTTCTTC. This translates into CASSSGLVIHEQFF.